This TCR beta chain emerged from a study of identical twins. Study-level findings and limits: Fewer insertions marked abundant cord blood beta clonotypes; young adult naive trended weakly, memory not at all. Twins' excess sharing was less marked for out-of-frame beta sequences.

A universal primer site was created by template switching, with the cDNA bearing unique molecular identifiers. TCRdb called the 5' RACE reads again in MiXCR, with one record for every CDR3 protein. The repertoire consists of 690,000 or so distinct CDR3 sequences, with 5.5% to 6.5% occurring once and the leading ten covering under 2%. This clonotype was observed a handful of times. Its antigen is still unknown. The length of the CDR3 is 15 residues. Trimming took 3 bases from V and 5 from J, leaving 16 bases between them. CDR1 is MDHEN, CDR2 SYDVKM, per germline. The sequenced sample was naive T cells sorted from blood. V usage is TRBV28 and J usage is TRBJ2-5; the D gene is possibly TRBD2 (6 bases). This TCR was recovered from a man aged 18-30 years in good health. CDR3: CASSLHQGRGETQYF. The CDR3 coding sequence is TGTGCCAGCAGTTTGCATCAGGGTCGGGGGGAGACCCAGTACTTC.